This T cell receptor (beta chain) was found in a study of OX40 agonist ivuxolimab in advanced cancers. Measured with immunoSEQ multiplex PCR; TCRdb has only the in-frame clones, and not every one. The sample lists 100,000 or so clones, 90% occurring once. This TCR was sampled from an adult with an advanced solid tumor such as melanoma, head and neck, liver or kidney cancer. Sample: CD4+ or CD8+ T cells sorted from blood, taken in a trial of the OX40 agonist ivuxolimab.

CDR3 in DNA: TGTGCCAGCAGTTTCGGACGGGGAAATCAGCCCCAGCATTTT. It translates to CASSFGRGNQPQHF. The V and J genes are TRBV6-5 and TRBJ1-5; D remains unclear. The CDR3 extends over 14 amino acids. Trimming removed 4 bases at V and 4 bases at J, with 11 bases between. CDR1 is MNHEY, CDR2 SVGAGI, per germline.